This TCR beta chain was profiled in a study of Ad26.COV2.S vaccination and SARS-CoV-2 variants. Study overall: Once or twice, 56 days apart, Ad26.COV2.S was delivered intramuscularly.

Remarks on this clone: Its target is unknown.

As for treatment: about 20 received Ad26.COV2.S at low or high dose, single or two shots; roughly five received placebo; per-sample allocation not given. The samples date from day 63 after the first vaccine or placebo injection. Donor was an adult aged 18-55 years in Boston. An Ad26 vector expressing Wuhan-strain SARS-CoV-2 spike constituted the vaccine. The study, taken as a whole, reports: Vaccine and placebo recipients had comparable breadth of non-spike TCRs.

Losses at the gene ends were 7 bases for V and 4 bases for J; bases not matched to a gene: 8. Germline loops: CDR1 SNHLY, CDR2 FYNNEI. CDR3 length: 16 residues. Assay used: immunoSEQ multiplex PCR; TCRdb lists only in-frame clones, some missing. This table holds around 300,000 clones, roughly 90% found once. This chain connects TRBV2 to TRBJ2-6, with 9 nucleotides matching TRBD1. The clonotype comes from a person between 18 and 59 years old who received the Ad26.COV2.S COVID-19 vaccine or a placebo. The sequenced sample was peripheral blood, obtained in a trial of Ad26.COV2.S vaccine versus placebo. CDR3 sequence reads: CASTRDRVSGANVLTF. The CDR3 region has the DNA TGTGCCAGCACCCGGGACAGGGTGTCAGGGGCCAACGTCCTGACTTTC.